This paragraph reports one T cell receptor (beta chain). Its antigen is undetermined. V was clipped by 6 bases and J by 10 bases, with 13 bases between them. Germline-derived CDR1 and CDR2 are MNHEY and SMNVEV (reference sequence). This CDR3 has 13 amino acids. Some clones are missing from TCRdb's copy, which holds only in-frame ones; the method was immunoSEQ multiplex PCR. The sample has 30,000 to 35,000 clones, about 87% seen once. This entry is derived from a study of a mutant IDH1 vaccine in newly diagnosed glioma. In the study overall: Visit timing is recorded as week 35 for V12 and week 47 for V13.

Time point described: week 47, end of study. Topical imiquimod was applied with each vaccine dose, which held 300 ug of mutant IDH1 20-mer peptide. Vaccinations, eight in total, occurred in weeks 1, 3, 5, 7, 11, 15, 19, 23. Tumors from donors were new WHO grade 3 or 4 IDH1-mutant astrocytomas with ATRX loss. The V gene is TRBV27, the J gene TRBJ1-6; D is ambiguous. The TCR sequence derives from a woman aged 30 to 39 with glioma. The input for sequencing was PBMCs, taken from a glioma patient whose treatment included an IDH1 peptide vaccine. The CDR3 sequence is CASRKIASSPLHF. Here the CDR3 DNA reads TGTGCCAGCAGAAAGATCGCCTCCTCACCCCTCCACTTT.